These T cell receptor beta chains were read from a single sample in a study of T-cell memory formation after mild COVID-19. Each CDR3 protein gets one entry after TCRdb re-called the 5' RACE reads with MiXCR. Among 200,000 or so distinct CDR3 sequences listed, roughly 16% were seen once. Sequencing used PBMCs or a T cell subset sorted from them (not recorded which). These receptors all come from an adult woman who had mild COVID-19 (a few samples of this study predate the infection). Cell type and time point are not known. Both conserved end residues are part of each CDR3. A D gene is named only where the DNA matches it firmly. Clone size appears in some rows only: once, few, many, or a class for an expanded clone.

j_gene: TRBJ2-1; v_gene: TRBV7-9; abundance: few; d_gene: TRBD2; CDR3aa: CASSLRKGLAGPNNEQFF; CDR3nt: TGTGCCAGCAGCCTAAGAAAGGGACTAGCGGGACCCAACAATGAGCAGTTCTTC
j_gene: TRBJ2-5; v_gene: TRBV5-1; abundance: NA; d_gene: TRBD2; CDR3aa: CASSLVLAAQETQYF; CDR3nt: TGCGCCAGCAGCTTGGTGCTAGCGGCCCAAGAGACCCAGTACTTC
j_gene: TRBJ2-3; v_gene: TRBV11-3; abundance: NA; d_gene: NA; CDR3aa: CASSLMGGATDTQYF; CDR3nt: TGTGCCAGCAGCTTAATGGGGGGGGCCACGGATACGCAGTATTTT
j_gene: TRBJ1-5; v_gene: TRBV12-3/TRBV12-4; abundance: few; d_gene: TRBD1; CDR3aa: CASGPGQGNQPQHF; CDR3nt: TGTGCCAGCGGGCCGGGACAGGGGAATCAGCCCCAGCATTTT
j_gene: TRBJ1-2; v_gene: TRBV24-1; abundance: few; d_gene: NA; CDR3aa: CATSDDAPGFSYTF; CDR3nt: TGTGCCACCAGTGATGACGCCCCGGGTTTCAGCTACACCTTC
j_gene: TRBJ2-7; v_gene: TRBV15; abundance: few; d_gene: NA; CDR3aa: CATSRDPVVDYEQYF; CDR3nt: TGTGCCACCAGCAGAGATCCGGTCGTCGACTACGAGCAGTACTTC
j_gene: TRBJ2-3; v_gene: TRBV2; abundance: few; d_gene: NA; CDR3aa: CASSEYFGTDTQYF; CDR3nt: TGTGCCAGCAGTGAATACTTTGGGACAGATACGCAGTATTTT
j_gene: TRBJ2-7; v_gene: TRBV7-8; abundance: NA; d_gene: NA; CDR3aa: CASSLAEGFSSYEQYF; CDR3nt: TGTGCCAGCAGCTTAGCGGAGGGGTTCAGCTCCTACGAGCAGTACTTC
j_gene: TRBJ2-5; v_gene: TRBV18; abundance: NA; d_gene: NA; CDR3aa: CASSPPVPQETQYF; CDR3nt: TGTGCCAGCTCACCCCCCGTACCCCAAGAGACCCAGTACTTC
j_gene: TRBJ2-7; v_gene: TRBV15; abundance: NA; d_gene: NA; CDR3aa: CATSPRGSVGEQYF; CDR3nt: TGTGCCACCAGCCCTAGAGGGAGTGTAGGCGAGCAGTACTTC
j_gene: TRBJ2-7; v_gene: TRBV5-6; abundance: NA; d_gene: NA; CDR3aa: CASSLLRSAWTERSYEQYF; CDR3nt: TGTGCCAGCAGCTTGTTGAGGTCAGCTTGGACAGAGAGAAGCTACGAGCAGTACTTC
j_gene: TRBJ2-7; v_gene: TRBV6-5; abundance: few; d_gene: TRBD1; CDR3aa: CASSSDRGPFSYEQYF; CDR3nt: TGTGCCAGCAGTTCAGACAGGGGACCGTTTTCCTACGAGCAGTACTTC
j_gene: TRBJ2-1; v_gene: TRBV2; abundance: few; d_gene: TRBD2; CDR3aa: CASKFLADEQFF; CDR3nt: TGTGCCAGCAAATTTCTAGCGGATGAGCAGTTCTTC
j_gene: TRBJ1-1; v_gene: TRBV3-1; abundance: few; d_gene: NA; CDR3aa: CASSQETGNTEAFF; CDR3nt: TGTGCCAGCAGCCAAGAGACAGGGAACACTGAAGCTTTCTTT
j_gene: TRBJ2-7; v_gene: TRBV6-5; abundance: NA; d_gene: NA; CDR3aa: CASSYTGTLPYEQYF; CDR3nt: TGTGCCAGCAGTTACACCGGGACTCTTCCCTACGAGCAGTACTTC
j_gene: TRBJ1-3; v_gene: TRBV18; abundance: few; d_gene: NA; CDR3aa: CASSPDRSSGNTIYF; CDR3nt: TGTGCCAGCTCACCAGACAGGTCCTCTGGAAACACCATATATTTT
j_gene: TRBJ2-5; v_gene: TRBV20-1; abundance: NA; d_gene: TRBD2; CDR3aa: CSARGLAEETQYF; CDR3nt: TGCAGTGCTAGAGGACTAGCGGAAGAGACCCAGTACTTC
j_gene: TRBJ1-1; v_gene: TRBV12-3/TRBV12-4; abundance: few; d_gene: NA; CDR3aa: CASSFTVVTEAFF; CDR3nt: TGTGCCAGCAGTTTTACGGTAGTCACTGAAGCTTTCTTT
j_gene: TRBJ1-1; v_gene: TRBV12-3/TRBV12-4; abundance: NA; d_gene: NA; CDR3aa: CASSSPDLRNTEAFF; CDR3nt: TGTGCCAGCAGTTCCCCCGACCTTAGGAACACTGAAGCTTTCTTT
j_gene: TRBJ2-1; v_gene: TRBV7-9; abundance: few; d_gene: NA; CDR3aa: CASSLAGRLVEQFF; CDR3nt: TGTGCCAGCAGCTTAGCCGGACGGCTTGTCGAGCAGTTCTTC
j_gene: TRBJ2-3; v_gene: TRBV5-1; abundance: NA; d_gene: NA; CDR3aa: CASSSTGPNTDTQYF; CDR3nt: TGCGCCAGCAGCTCTACAGGGCCCAACACAGATACGCAGTATTTT
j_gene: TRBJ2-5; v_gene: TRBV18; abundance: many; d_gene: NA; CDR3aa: CASSREETQYF; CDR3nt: TGTGCCAGCTCACGGGAAGAGACCCAGTACTTC
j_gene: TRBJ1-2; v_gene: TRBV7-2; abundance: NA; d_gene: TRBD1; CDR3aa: CASSTDRGRVGGYTF; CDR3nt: TGTGCCAGCAGCACCGACAGGGGGCGAGTTGGTGGCTACACCTTC
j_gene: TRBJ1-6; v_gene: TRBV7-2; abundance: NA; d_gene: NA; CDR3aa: CASSLDSIDSPLHF; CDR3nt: TGTGCCAGCAGCTTAGACAGTATCGATTCACCCCTCCACTTT
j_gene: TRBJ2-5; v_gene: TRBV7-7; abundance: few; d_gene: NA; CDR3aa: CASSRTGPREGKETQYF; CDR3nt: TGTGCTAGCAGCCGCACCGGGCCAAGAGAGGGAAAAGAGACCCAGTACTTC